This TCR beta chain was observed in a study of T-cell memory formation after mild COVID-19. A single record per CDR3 protein comes from TCRdb applying MiXCR to the 5' RACE reads. The sample carries roughly 170,000 distinct CDR3 sequences, 20% to 25% recorded once. Germline V lookup: CDR1 SEHNR, CDR2 FQNEAQ (reference sequence). The germline V and J ends were trimmed by 4 bases and 5 bases, with 17 bases remaining between them. This CDR3 contains 16 residues. V is TRBV7-9 and J is TRBJ1-4; D is ambiguous. Sequences were obtained from PBMCs or a T cell subset sorted from them (not recorded which). The sequence was obtained from an adult woman who had mild COVID-19 (a few samples of this study predate the infection). Cell type and time point are not known. CDR3 nucleotides: TGTGCCAGCAGCTCTCACACGACATTCAGGAATGAAAAACTGTTTTTT. It encodes CASSSHTTFRNEKLFF.